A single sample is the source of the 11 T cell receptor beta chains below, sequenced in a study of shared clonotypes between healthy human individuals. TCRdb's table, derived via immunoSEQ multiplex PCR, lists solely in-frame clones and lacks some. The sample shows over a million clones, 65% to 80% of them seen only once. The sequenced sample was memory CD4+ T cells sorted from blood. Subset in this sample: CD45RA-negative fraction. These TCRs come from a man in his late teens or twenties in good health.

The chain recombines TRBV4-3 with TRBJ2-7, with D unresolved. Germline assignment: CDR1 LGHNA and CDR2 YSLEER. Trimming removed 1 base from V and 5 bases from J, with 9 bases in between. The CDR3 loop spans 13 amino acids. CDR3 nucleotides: TGCGCCAGCAGCCAAGGTCTCAGTAACGAGCAGTACTTC. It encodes CASSQGLSNEQYF.

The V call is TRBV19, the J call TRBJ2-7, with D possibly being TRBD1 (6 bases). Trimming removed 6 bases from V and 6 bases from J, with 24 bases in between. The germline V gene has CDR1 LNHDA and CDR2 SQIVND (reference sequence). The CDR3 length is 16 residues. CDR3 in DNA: TGTGCCAGTAGCTCCCATGGCCGGACAGTCCAGGGCGAGCAGTACTTC. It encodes CASSSHGRTVQGEQYF.

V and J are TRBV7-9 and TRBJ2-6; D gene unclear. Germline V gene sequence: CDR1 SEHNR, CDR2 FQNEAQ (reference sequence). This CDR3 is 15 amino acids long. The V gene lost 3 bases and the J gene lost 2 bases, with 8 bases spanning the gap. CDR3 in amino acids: CASSLGAAGANVLTF. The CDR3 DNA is TGTGCCAGCAGCTTGGGTGCGGCTGGGGCCAACGTCCTGACTTTC.

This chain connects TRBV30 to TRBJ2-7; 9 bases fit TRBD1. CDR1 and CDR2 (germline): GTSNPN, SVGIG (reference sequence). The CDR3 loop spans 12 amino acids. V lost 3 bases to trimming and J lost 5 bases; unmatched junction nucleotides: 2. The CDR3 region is CAWSGTGNEQYF. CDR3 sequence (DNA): TGTGCCTGGAGCGGGACAGGGAACGAGCAGTACTTC.

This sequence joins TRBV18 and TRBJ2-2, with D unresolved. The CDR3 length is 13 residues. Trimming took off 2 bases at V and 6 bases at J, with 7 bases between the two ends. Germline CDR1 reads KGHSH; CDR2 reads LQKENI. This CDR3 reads CASSPVRAGELFF. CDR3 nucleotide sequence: TGTGCCAGCTCACCAGTAAGAGCCGGGGAGCTGTTTTTT.

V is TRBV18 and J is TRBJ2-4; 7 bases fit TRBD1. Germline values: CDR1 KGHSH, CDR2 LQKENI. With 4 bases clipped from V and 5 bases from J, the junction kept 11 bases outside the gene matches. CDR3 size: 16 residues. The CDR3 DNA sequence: TGTGCCAGCTCACTTCCGGGAAGGGACAGCCAAAACATTCAGTACTTC. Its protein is CASSLPGRDSQNIQYF.

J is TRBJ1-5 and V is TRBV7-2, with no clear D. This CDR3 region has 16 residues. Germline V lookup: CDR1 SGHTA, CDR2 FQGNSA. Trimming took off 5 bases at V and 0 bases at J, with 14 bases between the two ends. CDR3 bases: TGTGCCAGCAGCCCTCACGCAGGTTTTAGCAATCAGCCCCAGCATTTT. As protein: CASSPHAGFSNQPQHF.

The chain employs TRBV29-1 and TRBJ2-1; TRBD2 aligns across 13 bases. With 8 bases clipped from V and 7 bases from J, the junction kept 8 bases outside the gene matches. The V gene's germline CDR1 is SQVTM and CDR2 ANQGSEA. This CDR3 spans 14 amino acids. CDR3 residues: CSFRTSGGRNEQFF. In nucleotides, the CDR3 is TGCAGCTTCCGGACTAGCGGGGGCCGAAATGAGCAGTTCTTC.

The CDR3 DNA sequence: TGTGCCAGCAGCTTTGATAGGGGAGAGACCCAGTACTTC. This sequence encodes CASSFDRGETQYF. The chain recombines TRBV5-4 with TRBJ2-5, with D perhaps TRBD1 (5 bases). Germline CDR1 is SGHNT and CDR2 is YYREEE (reference sequence). This CDR3 spans 13 amino acids. Deletions cut 2 bases from V and 4 bases from J, with 9 bases between.

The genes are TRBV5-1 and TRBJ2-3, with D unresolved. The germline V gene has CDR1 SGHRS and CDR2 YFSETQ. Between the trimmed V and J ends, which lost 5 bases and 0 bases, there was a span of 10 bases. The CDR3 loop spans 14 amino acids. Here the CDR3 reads CASSGGPSTDTQYF. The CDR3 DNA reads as TGCGCCAGCAGTGGCGGACCTAGCACAGATACGCAGTATTTT.

The DNA for the CDR3 is TGCGCCAGCAGCCAGAGCGGGGGAGGCACAGATACGCAGTATTTT. Its translation is CASSQSGGGTDTQYF. The chain recombines TRBV4-3 with TRBJ2-3, with TRBD2 identical over 8 bases. CDR3 size: 15 residues. Trimming at V came to 3 bases and at J to 1 base, leaving 3 bases not matched to a gene. Germline values: CDR1 LGHNA, CDR2 YSLEER.